This passage covers 3 T cell receptor beta chains from one sample sequenced in a study of regulatory T cells in long-lasting Graves disease. CDR3 regions were amplified by Arm-PCR using iRepertoire HTBI primers to build TCR beta libraries. TCRdb reprocessed the multiplex PCR reads via MiXCR and lists one record per CDR3 protein. The data contain around 400,000 distinct CDR3 sequences, roughly a quarter of them singletons. Indicated time point: persistent/refractory GD, antithyroid drugs over 5 years with positive TRAb. Preparation of the TCR library used RNA extracted from PBMCs. Sequencing was performed on peripheral blood mononuclear cells (PBMCs), taken when the disease was refractory, from a patient treated with antithyroid drugs. These receptor sequences come from a female donor with Graves disease.

The rearrangement joins TRBV10-3 to TRBJ2-1; the D is unclear. Germline CDR1 ENHRY, CDR2 SYGVKD. Trimming took 5 bases from V and 6 from J, leaving 8 bases between them. The CDR3 sequence is 12 residues long. CDR3 loop: CAISLNFNEQFF. The CDR3 region has the DNA TGTGCCATCAGTTTGAATTTCAATGAGCAGTTCTTC.

The V gene is TRBV24-1, the J gene TRBJ2-1; D is ambiguous. The CDR3 is made up of 15 amino acids. Trimming removed 3 bases from V and 5 bases from J, with 13 bases in between. The germline V gene encodes CDR1 KGHDR and CDR2 SFDVKD. CDR3 in DNA: TGTGCCACCAGTGATAGGCTGACCCCGGACAATGAGCAGTTCTTC. Translating gives CATSDRLTPDNEQFF.

This clonotype has at least ten counts. The chain joins TRBV28 to TRBJ2-7; 7 nucleotides align to TRBD1. V lost 4 bases to trimming and J lost 0 bases; unmatched junction nucleotides: 6. Germline V gene data show CDR1 as MDHEN and CDR2 as SYDVKM. CDR3 length: 15 amino acids. This CDR3 reads CASSSTGWSSYEQYF. CDR3 nucleotides: TGTGCCAGCAGTTCGACAGGGTGGAGCTCCTACGAGCAGTACTTC. The variable domain in full, with the rest retrieved from reference TRBV28 and TRBJ2-7, is DVKVTQSSRYLVKRTGEKVFLECVQDMDHENMFWYRQDPGLGLRLIYFSYDVKMKEKGDIPEGYSVSREKKERFSLILESASTNQTSMYLCASSSTGWSSYEQYFGPGTRLTVT.